These 10 T cell receptor beta chains were all obtained from the same sample, sequenced in a study of CD8+ T cells in alopecia areata. RNA was extracted and reverse transcribed into cDNA as the sequencing template. The data were produced by immunoSEQ multiplex PCR, yet TCRdb's version contains in-frame clones alone and is incomplete. The repertoire holds more than 100,000 clones, with 53% as singletons. Treatment in this sample: oral pan-JAK inhibitor, 5-10 mg twice daily. The sample in question was CD4+ T cells sorted from blood, obtained at week 4, from a patient treated with tofacitinib. These receptors all stem from a human donor with alopecia areata.

This clone was seen a few times. This sequence joins TRBV29-1 and TRBJ2-7; 7 nucleotides match TRBD1. CDR1 and CDR2 (germline): SQVTM, ANQGSEA. This CDR3 spans 12 amino acids. V shed 6 bases and J 7 bases; nucleotides not matched to a gene: 9. The CDR3 region is CSVTNRQGEQYF. The CDR3 DNA follows: TGCAGCGTCACGAACCGACAGGGAGAGCAGTACTTC.

V usage is TRBV7-2 and J usage is TRBJ2-1, with TRBD1 matching 11 bases. Looked up from germline, CDR1 is SGHTA and CDR2 is FQGNSA. V was clipped by 5 bases and J by 8 bases; unmatched bases: 8. The CDR3 sequence is 15 residues long. The CDR3 DNA follows: TGTGCCAGCAGCGCCCGGGACAGGGGGATTCATGAGCAGTTCTTC. Translating it yields CASSARDRGIHEQFF.

This rearrangement joins TRBV28 to TRBJ2-7; D gene unclear. Trimming removed 5 bases at V and 11 bases at J, with 13 bases between. Germline-derived CDR1 and CDR2 are MDHEN and SYDVKM. The CDR3 is 11 amino acids. CDR3 nucleotides: TGTGCCAGCAGTGTCGACGAAGAGGAGTACTTC. It specifies CASSVDEEEYF.

This clone came up a few times. V gene TRBV29-1 combines with J gene TRBJ2-1; D is ambiguous. Germline CDR1 is SQVTM and CDR2 is ANQGSEA. V shed 4 bases and J shed 2 bases, with 9 bases lying between them. CDR3 size: 13 residues. CDR3 amino acids: CSVAPLTYNEQFF. The CDR3 DNA reads TGCAGCGTTGCCCCTCTGACCTACAATGAGCAGTTCTTC.

The V gene is TRBV7-6, the J gene TRBJ2-3, with TRBD2 matching over 15 bases. The V gene's germline CDR1 is SGHVS and CDR2 FNYEAQ. This CDR3 spans 16 amino acids. V was clipped by 5 bases and J by 3 bases; unmatched bases: 3. The DNA for the CDR3 is TGTGCCAGCAGCGTAGGGACTAGCGGGGGGACAGATACGCAGTATTTT. Encoded protein: CASSVGTSGGTDTQYF.

The V call is TRBV29-1, the J call TRBJ2-1; D is unresolved. The CDR3 contains 10 residues. CDR1 and CDR2 from the germline V gene are SQVTM and ANQGSEA. Trimming cost V 4 bases and J 10 bases, with 8 bases left between them. The CDR3 region is CSVGDAEQFF. For the CDR3, the DNA is TGCAGCGTTGGCGACGCGGAGCAGTTCTTC.

V usage is TRBV2 and J usage is TRBJ2-5; 16 bases align to TRBD2. CDR3 length equals 18 residues. V shed 6 bases, J shed 1 base, and the junction held 8 bases outside the gene matches. CDR1 is SNHLY and CDR2 is FYNNEI in the germline V gene. The CDR3 nucleotides are TGTGCCAGCAGCAAGGGACTAGCGGGAGGGTCCCCCCAAGAGACCCAGTACTTC. This encodes CASSKGLAGGSPQETQYF. The full variable domain, rest sourced from reference TRBV2 and TRBJ2-5, is EPEVTQTPSHQVTQMGQEVILRCVPISNHLYFYWYRQILGQKVEFLVSFYNNEISEKSEIFDDQFSVERPDGSNFTLKIRSTKLEDSAMYFCASSKGLAGGSPQETQYFGPGTRLLVL.

This clone was picked up a small number of times. Additional DNA sequences in this sample encode the identical CDR3. V usage is TRBV9 and J usage is TRBJ1-1; no clear D gene. Germline assignment: CDR1 SGDLS and CDR2 YYNGEE. This CDR3 has 13 residues. V was trimmed by 0 bases and J by 0 bases, leaving 3 bases between them. The CDR3 protein is CASSVGMNTEAFF. In DNA form, the CDR3 reads TGTGCCAGCAGCGTAGGCATGAACACTGAAGCTTTCTTT.

The genes are TRBV30 and TRBJ1-1; D is undetermined. Germline V gene lookup returns CDR1 GTSNPN and CDR2 SVGIG (reference sequence). V was clipped by 3 bases and J by 1 base, with 12 bases between them. CDR3 length: 14 residues. This CDR3 reads CAWSGERTNTEAFF. The DNA of the CDR3 is TGTGCCTGGAGCGGGGAACGGACGAACACTGAAGCTTTCTTT. Together with reference TRBV30 and TRBJ1-1, the CDR3 gives the full variable domain: SQTIHQWPATLVQPVGSPLSLECTVEGTSNPNLYWYRQAAGRGLQLLFYSVGIGQISSEVPQNLSASRPQDRQFILSSKKLLLSDSGFYLCAWSGERTNTEAFFGQGTRLTVV.

This clone has just a few counts. V and J are TRBV18 and TRBJ2-7; the D gene is possibly TRBD2 (6 bases). This CDR3 spans 13 amino acids. CDR1 and CDR2 from the germline V gene are KGHSH and LQKENI. The ends were cut back, 9 bases at V and 2 bases at J, with 14 bases in the middle. In DNA form, the CDR3 reads TGTGCCAGTTCCGGGACTTCTACCTACGAGCAGTACTTC. It translates to CASSGTSTYEQYF.